This TCR beta chain was recorded in a study of shared clonotypes between healthy human individuals. The naive CD8 population came from CD45RO-negative cells selected for CCR7, without terminally differentiated effector memory CD45RA+ cells. Measured with immunoSEQ multiplex PCR; TCRdb has only the in-frame clones, and not every one. The sample holds over 2 million clones; about 95% are singletons and the top ten take more than 0.95%. Germline lookup yields CDR1 SNHLY and CDR2 FYNNEI. The CDR3 contains 15 residues. V was pared by 5 bases and J by 2 bases, with 5 bases of the junction left unmatched. This TCR came from a man between 18 and 29 years old in good health. This chain links TRBV2 with TRBJ2-2, with 7 positions matching TRBD1. Sequenced input: naive CD8+ T cells sorted from blood. CDR3 in amino acids: CASSRGQINTGELFF. CDR3 coding DNA: TGTGCCAGCAGTCGGGGACAGATTAACACCGGGGAGCTGTTTTTT.